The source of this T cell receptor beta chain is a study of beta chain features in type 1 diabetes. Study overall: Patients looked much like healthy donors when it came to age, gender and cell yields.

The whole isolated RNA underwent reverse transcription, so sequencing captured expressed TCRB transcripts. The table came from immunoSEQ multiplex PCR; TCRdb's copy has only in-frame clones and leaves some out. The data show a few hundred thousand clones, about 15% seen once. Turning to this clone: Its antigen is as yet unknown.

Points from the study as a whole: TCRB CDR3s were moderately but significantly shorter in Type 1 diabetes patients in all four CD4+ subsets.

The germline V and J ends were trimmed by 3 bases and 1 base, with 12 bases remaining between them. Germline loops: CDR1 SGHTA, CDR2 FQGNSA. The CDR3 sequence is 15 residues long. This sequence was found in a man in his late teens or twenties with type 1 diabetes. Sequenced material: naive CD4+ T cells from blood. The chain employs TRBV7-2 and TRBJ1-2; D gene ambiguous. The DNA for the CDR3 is TGTGCCAGCAGCTTCTACTGGAGCAGTAACTATGGCTACACCTTC. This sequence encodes CASSFYWSSNYGYTF.